These 21 T cell receptor beta chains came from one sample sequenced in a study of OX40 agonist ivuxolimab in advanced cancers. The method was immunoSEQ multiplex PCR; TCRdb's version includes in-frame clones alone and lacks a portion of them. The data contain over 30,000 clones, 82% of them singletons. Specimen: CD4+ or CD8+ T cells sorted from blood, collected in a trial of the OX40 agonist ivuxolimab. These receptors were collected from an adult with an advanced solid tumor such as melanoma, head and neck, liver or kidney cancer.

The genes are TRBV4-1 and TRBJ2-2, with D uncertain. The ends were cut back, 1 base at V and 5 bases at J, with 2 bases in the middle. The germline gives CDR1 MGHRA, CDR2 YSYEKL. The CDR3 contains 12 residues. The CDR3 nucleotides read TGCGCCAGCAGCCAAGTGACCGGGGAGCTGTTTTTT. Its translation is CASSQVTGELFF.

The chain recombines TRBV30 with TRBJ2-4; D uncertain. CDR1 and CDR2 (germline): GTSNPN, SVGIG (reference sequence). Deletions cut 4 bases from V and 0 bases from J, with 7 bases between. The CDR3 covers 13 residues. CDR3 protein: CAWTREAKNIQYF. DNA for the CDR3: TGTGCCTGGACTAGGGAAGCCAAAAACATTCAGTACTTC. The full variable domain, rest sourced from reference TRBV30 and TRBJ2-4, is SQTIHQWPATLVQPVGSPLSLECTVEGTSNPNLYWYRQAAGRGLQLLFYSVGIGQISSEVPQNLSASRPQDRQFILSSKKLLLSDSGFYLCAWTREAKNIQYFGAGTRLSVL.

The J gene is TRBJ2-7, the V gene TRBV28, with 7 bases that match TRBD1. Germline CDR1 reads MDHEN; CDR2 reads SYDVKM. The length of the CDR3 is 16 residues. With V trimmed by 5 bases and J by 3 bases, 13 bases remained unmatched. The DNA of the CDR3 is TGTGCCAGCAGTCCGGCATTCCTGACAGGGCACTACGAGCAGTACTTC. Residues: CASSPAFLTGHYEQYF.

In nucleotides, the CDR3 is TGTGCCAGCAGCCCTCGGACAGGGGAGGGGGAAAAACTGTTTTTT. Translating it yields CASSPRTGEGEKLFF. This chain connects TRBV5-5 to TRBJ1-4; TRBD1 matches 9 bases. The germline V gene encodes CDR1 SGHKS and CDR2 YYEKEE (reference sequence). Trimming cost V 4 bases and J 8 bases; bases outside gene matches: 9. CDR3 length equals 15 residues. The whole variable domain, filled in from reference TRBV5-5 and TRBJ1-4, reads DAGVTQSPTHLIKTRGQQVTLRCSPISGHKSVSWYQQVLGQGPQFIFQYYEKEERGRGNFPDRFSARQFPNYSSELNVNALLLGDSALYLCASSPRTGEGEKLFFGSGTQLSVL.

J is TRBJ1-1 and V is TRBV5-1, with D possibly matching TRBD1 (5 bases). CDR3 size: 18 residues. V shed 4 bases and J shed 1 base, with 23 bases lying between them. Germline V gene sequence: CDR1 SGHRS, CDR2 YFSETQ. The chain's CDR3 is CASSATLGGSVGNTEAFF. Here the CDR3 DNA reads TGCGCCAGCAGCGCCACCCTTGGGGGTTCGGTAGGGAACACTGAAGCTTTCTTT.

This chain connects TRBV29-1 to TRBJ2-5; TRBD1 aligns across 7 bases. V dropped 4 bases and J dropped 4; count of bases not matched to a gene: 6. CDR3 length: 13 residues. Germline V gives CDR1 SQVTM, CDR2 ANQGSEA. The CDR3 DNA reads as TGCAGCGTTGGTGGGGCAGGGGGAGAGACCCAGTACTTC. This gives the protein CSVGGAGGETQYF.

CDR3 loop: CASSEGKNIQYF. CDR3 bases: TGTGCCAGCAGTGAAGGAAAAAACATTCAGTACTTC. This rearrangement joins TRBV2 to TRBJ2-4; D remains unclear. Germline-derived CDR1 and CDR2 are SNHLY and FYNNEI. CDR3 length: 12 amino acids. V dropped 1 base and J dropped 4 bases, with 2 bases sitting between them.

The V gene is TRBV19, the J gene TRBJ2-5; D gene unclear. V lost 3 bases and J 4 bases, leaving 3 bases between the germline ends. The CDR3 is 11 residues long. The germline V gene has CDR1 LNHDA and CDR2 SQIVND (reference sequence). As DNA, the CDR3 is TGTGCCAGTAGTATTCGAGAGACCCAGTACTTC. Its translation: CASSIRETQYF.

V and J are TRBV29-1 and TRBJ1-1, with a weak D call TRBD1 (5 bases). The germline V gene encodes CDR1 SQVTM and CDR2 ANQGSEA. The ends were cut back, 6 bases at V and 5 bases at J, with 16 bases in the middle. The CDR3 contains 13 residues. The CDR3 coding sequence is TGCAGCGTCTTATCCGGGAGGACAACTGAAGCTTTCTTT. Translation: CSVLSGRTTEAFF.

The rearrangement links TRBV10-3 to TRBJ1-3, with unresolved D. The CDR3 contains 15 residues. The ends were cut back, 6 bases at V and 0 bases at J, with 12 bases in the middle. Germline CDR1 is ENHRY and CDR2 is SYGVKD. In DNA form, the CDR3 reads TGTGCCATCAGGGCCATTACCCGCTCTGGAAACACCATATATTTT. It specifies CAIRAITRSGNTIYF.

This clone has more than one count but fewer than ten. J is TRBJ2-5 and V is TRBV5-5; D is possibly TRBD2 (6 bases). The CDR3 consists of 15 residues. Germline lookup yields CDR1 SGHKS and CDR2 YYEKEE (reference sequence). Trimming shortened V by 0 bases and J by 5 bases, and 14 bases separated the two germline ends. The CDR3 DNA follows: TGTGCCAGCAGCTTGGGACTAGGGGCTGGGGAGACCCAGTACTTC. Translation gives CASSLGLGAGETQYF.

V and J are TRBV18 and TRBJ2-3; TRBD2 agrees at 14 bases. CDR1 is KGHSH and CDR2 is LQKENI in the germline V gene. With 3 bases clipped from V and 3 bases from J, the junction kept 8 bases outside the gene matches. This CDR3 has 18 amino acids. CDR3 DNA sequence: TGTGCCAGCTCACCTACCGGGACTAGCGGGAGTGGAACAGATACGCAGTATTTT. Amino acids: CASSPTGTSGSGTDTQYF.

In the case of this clone: At one end, the junction sequence differs from germline, possibly due to a read error. The chain has TRBV7-7 and TRBJ2-1; no firm D call. Germline V gives CDR1 SSHAT, CDR2 FNYEAQ (reference sequence). CDR3 length: 15 residues. The CDR3: CASSLVDAGNSEQFF. CDR3 nucleotide sequence: TGTGCTAGCAGCTTAGTTGATGCCGGAAATAGTGAGCAGTTCTTC.

The rearrangement uses TRBV7-8 and TRBJ2-2, with 10 bases that match TRBD1. V shed 0 bases, J shed 3 bases, and the junction held 7 bases outside the gene matches. CDR1 and CDR2 from the germline V gene are SGHVS and FQNEAQ. The CDR3 consists of 18 residues. CDR3 region: CASSLAVDRGWDTGELFF. The CDR3 DNA is TGTGCCAGCAGCTTAGCGGTGGACAGGGGGTGGGACACCGGGGAGCTGTTTTTT.

This chain joins TRBV4-1 and TRBJ1-2, with a tentative D call TRBD1 (6 bases). This CDR3 region has 16 residues. Deletions cut 0 bases from V and 2 bases from J, with 13 bases between. Germline CDR1 and CDR2: MGHRA and YSYEKL. Here the CDR3 reads CASSQEKRDKNYGYTF. Here the CDR3 DNA reads TGCGCCAGCAGCCAAGAAAAGCGGGACAAGAACTATGGCTACACCTTC.

For this clone: A junction boundary mismatches the germline segment, possibly from a read error. The chain is built from TRBV11-2 and TRBJ2-7; no firm D call. The germline V gene encodes CDR1 SGHAT and CDR2 FQNNGV. The length of the CDR3 is 12 residues. The CDR3, as DNA: TGTGCCAGCAGCTTGTCTTTGACTGCCCCGGACTTC. Encoded protein: CASSLSLTAPDF.

V is TRBV10-3 and J is TRBJ2-5, with TRBD1 identical over 8 bases. Germline V CDR1 and CDR2: ENHRY, SYGVKD. The V gene end was trimmed by 0 bases and the J gene end by 7 bases; junction bases not matched to a gene: 7. This CDR3 has 15 amino acids. The CDR3 protein is CAISESGTGVGTQYF. CDR3 coding DNA: TGTGCCATCAGTGAGTCGGGGACAGGCGTTGGGACCCAGTACTTC.

The chain links TRBV28 to TRBJ1-5; D is unclear. This CDR3 region has 12 residues. The V end was cut by 2 bases, the J end by 7 bases, with 6 bases between. In germline, CDR1 is MDHEN, CDR2 SYDVKM. The CDR3 reads CASSLRWQPQHF. The DNA of the CDR3 is TGTGCCAGCAGTTTAAGGTGGCAGCCCCAGCATTTT.

V usage is TRBV28 and J usage is TRBJ2-1, with D perhaps TRBD2 (5 bases). The CDR3 totals 15 residues. Trimming took 4 bases from V and 8 from J, leaving 18 bases between them. Germline V gene lookup returns CDR1 MDHEN and CDR2 SYDVKM. CDR3 sequence (DNA): TGTGCCAGCAGTTCGTATCGGCTAGCAGTCCATGAGCAGTTCTTC. It is translated as CASSSYRLAVHEQFF.

The chain combines TRBV11-2 with TRBJ1-4; a weak D match, TRBD1 (6 bases). V dropped 1 base and J dropped 8 bases, with 8 bases sitting between them. The germline V gene encodes CDR1 SGHAT and CDR2 FQNNGV. CDR3 length: 13 residues. The CDR3 protein is CASSLGQAEKLFF. CDR3 DNA sequence: TGTGCCAGCAGCTTAGGACAGGCAGAAAAACTGTTTTTT.

The V gene is TRBV4-3, the J gene TRBJ2-7; 7 bases are shared with TRBD2. In germline, CDR1 is LGHNA, CDR2 YSLEER. Trimming took 3 bases from V and 0 from J; bases not matched to a gene: 5. This CDR3 spans 15 amino acids. The CDR3 spells CASSQLAGDSYEQYF. The CDR3 DNA reads as TGCGCCAGCAGCCAGCTGGCGGGGGACTCCTACGAGCAGTACTTC.